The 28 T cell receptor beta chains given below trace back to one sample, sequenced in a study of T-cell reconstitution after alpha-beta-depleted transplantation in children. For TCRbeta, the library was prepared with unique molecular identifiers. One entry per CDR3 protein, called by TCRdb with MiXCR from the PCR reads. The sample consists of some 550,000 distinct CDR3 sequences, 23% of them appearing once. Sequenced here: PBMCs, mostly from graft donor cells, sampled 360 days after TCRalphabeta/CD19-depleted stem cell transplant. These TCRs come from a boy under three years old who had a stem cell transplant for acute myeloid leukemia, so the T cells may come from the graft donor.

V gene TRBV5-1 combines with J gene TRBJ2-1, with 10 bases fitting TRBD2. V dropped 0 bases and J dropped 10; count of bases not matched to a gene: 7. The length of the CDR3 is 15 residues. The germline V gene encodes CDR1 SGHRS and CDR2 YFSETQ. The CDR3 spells CASSLGPSGGREQFF. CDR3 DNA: TGCGCCAGCAGCTTGGGGCCTAGCGGGGGTCGGGAGCAGTTCTTC.

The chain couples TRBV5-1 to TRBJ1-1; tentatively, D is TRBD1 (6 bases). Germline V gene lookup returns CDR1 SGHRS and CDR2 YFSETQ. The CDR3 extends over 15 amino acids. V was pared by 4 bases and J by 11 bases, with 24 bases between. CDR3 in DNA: TGCGCCAGCAGCATATTACAGGGTTTCATATATCGGGCTTTCTTT. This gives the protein CASSILQGFIYRAFF.

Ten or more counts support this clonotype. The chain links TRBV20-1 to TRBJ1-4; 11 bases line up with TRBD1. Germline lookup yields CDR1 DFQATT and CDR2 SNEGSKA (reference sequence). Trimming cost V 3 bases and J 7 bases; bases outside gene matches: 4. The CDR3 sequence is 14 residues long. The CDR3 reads CSASGDRGSEKLFF. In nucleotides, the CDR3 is TGCAGTGCTAGTGGGGACAGGGGGAGTGAAAAACTGTTTTTT.

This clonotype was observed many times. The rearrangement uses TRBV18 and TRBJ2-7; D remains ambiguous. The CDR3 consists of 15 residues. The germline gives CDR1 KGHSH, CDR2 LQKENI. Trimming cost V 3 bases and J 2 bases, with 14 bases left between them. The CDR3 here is CASSPGNSATYEQYF. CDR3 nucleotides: TGTGCCAGCTCACCGGGGAACAGCGCGACCTACGAGCAGTACTTC.

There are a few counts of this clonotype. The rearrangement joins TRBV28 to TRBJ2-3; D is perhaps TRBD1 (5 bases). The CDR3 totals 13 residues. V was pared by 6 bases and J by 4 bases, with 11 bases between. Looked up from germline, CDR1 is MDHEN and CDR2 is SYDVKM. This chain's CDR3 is CASSSPRADTQYF. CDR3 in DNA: TGTGCCAGCAGCTCCCCCAGGGCAGATACGCAGTATTTT.

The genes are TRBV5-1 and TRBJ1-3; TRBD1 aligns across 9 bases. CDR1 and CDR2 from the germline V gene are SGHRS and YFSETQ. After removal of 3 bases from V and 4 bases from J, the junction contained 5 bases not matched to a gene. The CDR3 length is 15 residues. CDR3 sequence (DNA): TGCGCCAGCAGCTCGGGACAGGGTTTCGGAAACACCATATATTTT. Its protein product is CASSSGQGFGNTIYF.

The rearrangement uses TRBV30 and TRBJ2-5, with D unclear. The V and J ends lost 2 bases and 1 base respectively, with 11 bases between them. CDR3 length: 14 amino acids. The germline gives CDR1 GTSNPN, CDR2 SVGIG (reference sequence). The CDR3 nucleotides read TGTGCCTGGAGTCCCCACCACATCCAAGAGACCCAGTACTTC. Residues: CAWSPHHIQETQYF.

The CDR3 loop reads CSATWDIYNEQFF. CDR3 nucleotides: TGCAGTGCCACTTGGGACATATACAATGAGCAGTTCTTC. This chain connects TRBV20-1 to TRBJ2-1, with D perhaps matching TRBD1 (6 bases). This CDR3 has 13 amino acids. Trimming pared 6 bases from V and 4 bases from J, leaving 13 bases between. Germline V gene sequence: CDR1 DFQATT, CDR2 SNEGSKA (reference sequence).

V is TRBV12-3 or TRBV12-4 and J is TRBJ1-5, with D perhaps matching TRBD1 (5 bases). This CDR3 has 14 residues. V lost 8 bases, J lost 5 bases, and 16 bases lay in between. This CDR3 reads CASSRRGRDQPQHF. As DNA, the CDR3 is TGTGCCAGCTCCCGGCGGGGGAGGGATCAGCCCCAGCATTTT.

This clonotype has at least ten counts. CDR3: CSVADRFVIEQYF. DNA of the CDR3: TGCAGCGTTGCGGATAGATTCGTTATCGAGCAGTACTTC. V is TRBV29-1 and J is TRBJ2-7; D gene uncertain. V gave up 4 bases and J gave up 6 bases, with 16 bases separating them. This CDR3 is 13 amino acids long. The germline V gene has CDR1 SQVTM and CDR2 ANQGSEA.

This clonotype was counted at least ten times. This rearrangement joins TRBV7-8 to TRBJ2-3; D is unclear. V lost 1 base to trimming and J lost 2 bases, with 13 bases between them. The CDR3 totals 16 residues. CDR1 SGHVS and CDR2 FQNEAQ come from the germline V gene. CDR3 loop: CASSLDRWQATDTQYF. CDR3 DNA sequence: TGTGCCAGCAGCTTAGATCGCTGGCAGGCCACAGATACGCAGTATTTT. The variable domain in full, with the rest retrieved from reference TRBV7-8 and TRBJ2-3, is GAGVSQSPRYKVAKRGQDVALRCDPISGHVSLFWYQQALGQGPEFLTYFQNEAQLDKSGLPSDRFFAERPEGSVSTLKIQRTQQEDSAVYLCASSLDRWQATDTQYFGPGTRLTVL.

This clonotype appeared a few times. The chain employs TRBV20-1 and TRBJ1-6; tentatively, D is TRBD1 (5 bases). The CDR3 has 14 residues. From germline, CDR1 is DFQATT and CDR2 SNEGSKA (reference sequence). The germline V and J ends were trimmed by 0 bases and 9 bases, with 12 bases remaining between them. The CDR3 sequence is CSARDRDEGSPLHF. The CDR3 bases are TGCAGTGCTAGAGACAGGGATGAAGGTTCACCCCTCCACTTT.

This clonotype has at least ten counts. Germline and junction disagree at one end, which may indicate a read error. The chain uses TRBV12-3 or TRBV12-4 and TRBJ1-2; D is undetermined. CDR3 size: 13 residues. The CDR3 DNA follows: TGTGCCAGCAGCTTAGGGACTAACTATGGCTACACCTTC. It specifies CASSLGTNYGYTF.

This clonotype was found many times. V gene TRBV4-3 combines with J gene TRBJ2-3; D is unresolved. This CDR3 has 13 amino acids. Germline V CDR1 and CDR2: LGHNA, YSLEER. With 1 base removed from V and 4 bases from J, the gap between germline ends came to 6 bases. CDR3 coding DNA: TGCGCCAGCAGCCAAGCGCAACCAGATACGCAGTATTTT. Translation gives CASSQAQPDTQYF.

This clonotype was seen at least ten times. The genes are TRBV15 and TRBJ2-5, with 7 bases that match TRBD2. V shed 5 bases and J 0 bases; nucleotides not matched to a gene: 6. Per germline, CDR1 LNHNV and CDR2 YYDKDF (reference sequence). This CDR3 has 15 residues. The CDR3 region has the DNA TGTGCCACCAGCGGGGCGGGGGAGTACCAAGAGACCCAGTACTTC. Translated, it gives CATSGAGEYQETQYF.

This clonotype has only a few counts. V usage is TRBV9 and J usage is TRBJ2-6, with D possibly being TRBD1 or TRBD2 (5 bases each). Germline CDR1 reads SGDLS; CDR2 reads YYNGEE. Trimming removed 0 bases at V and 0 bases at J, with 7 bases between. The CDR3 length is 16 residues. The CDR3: CASSVVGPSGANVLTF. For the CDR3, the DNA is TGTGCCAGCAGCGTAGTGGGACCCTCTGGGGCCAACGTCCTGACTTTC.

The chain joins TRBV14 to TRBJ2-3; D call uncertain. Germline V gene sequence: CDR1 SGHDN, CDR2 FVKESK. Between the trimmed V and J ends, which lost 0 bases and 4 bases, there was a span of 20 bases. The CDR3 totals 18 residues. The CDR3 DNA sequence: TGTGCCAGCAGCCAAGAAGTTTACGAAGCTAGTCTCCCAGATACGCAGTATTTT. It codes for CASSQEVYEASLPDTQYF.

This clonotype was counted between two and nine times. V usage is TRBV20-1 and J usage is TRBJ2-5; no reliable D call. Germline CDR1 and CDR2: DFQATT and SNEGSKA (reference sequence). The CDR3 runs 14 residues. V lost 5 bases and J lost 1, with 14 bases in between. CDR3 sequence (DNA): TGCAGTGCTGGCTCTCGACTGAGCCAAGAGACCCAGTACTTC. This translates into CSAGSRLSQETQYF.

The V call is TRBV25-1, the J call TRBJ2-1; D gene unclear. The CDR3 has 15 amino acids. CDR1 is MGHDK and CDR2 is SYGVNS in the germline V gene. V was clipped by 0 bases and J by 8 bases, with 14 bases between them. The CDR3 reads CASSEYGLGEDEQFF. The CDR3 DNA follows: TGTGCCAGCAGTGAATACGGGCTGGGTGAGGATGAGCAGTTCTTC.

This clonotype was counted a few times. This CDR3 reads CASSLGRINSPLHF. The CDR3 DNA is TGTGCCAGCAGTTTAGGCAGGATTAATTCACCCCTCCACTTT. The chain joins TRBV12-3 or TRBV12-4 to TRBJ1-6; no reliable D call. The CDR3 runs to 14 residues. Trimming stripped 1 base from V and 6 bases from J, with 7 bases between.

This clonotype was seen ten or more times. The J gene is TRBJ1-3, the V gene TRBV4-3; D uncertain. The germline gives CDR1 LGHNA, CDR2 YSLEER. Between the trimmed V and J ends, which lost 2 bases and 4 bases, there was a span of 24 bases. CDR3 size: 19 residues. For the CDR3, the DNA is TGCGCCAGCAGCCAAAGTCCGGCTATGGTGATCGCGGCCGGAAACACCATATATTTT. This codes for CASSQSPAMVIAAGNTIYF.

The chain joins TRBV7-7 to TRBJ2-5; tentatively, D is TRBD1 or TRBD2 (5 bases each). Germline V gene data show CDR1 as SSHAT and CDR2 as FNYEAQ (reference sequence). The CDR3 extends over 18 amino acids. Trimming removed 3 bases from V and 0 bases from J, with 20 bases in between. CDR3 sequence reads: CASSLSPRGRAYQETQYF. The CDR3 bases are TGTGCCAGCAGCTTGTCCCCACGGGGCAGGGCGTACCAAGAGACCCAGTACTTC. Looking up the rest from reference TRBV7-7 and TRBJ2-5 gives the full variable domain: GAGVSQSPRYKVTKRGQDVTLRCDPISSHATLYWYQQALGQGPEFLTYFNYEAQPDKSGLPSDRFSAERPEGSISTLTIQRTEQRDSAMYRCASSLSPRGRAYQETQYFGPGTRLLVL.

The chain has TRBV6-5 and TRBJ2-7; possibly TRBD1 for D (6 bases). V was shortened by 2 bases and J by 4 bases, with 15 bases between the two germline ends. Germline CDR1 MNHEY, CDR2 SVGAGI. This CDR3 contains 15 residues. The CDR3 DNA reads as TGTGCCAGCAGTTACCCCTCGACAGGTTCATACGAGCAGTACTTC. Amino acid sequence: CASSYPSTGSYEQYF.

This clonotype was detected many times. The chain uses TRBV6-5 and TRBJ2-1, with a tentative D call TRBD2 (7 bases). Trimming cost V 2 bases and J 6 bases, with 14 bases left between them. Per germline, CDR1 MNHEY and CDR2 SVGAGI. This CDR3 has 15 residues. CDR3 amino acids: CASSYVRGGGNEQFF. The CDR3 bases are TGTGCCAGCAGTTACGTCAGGGGAGGGGGCAATGAGCAGTTCTTC.

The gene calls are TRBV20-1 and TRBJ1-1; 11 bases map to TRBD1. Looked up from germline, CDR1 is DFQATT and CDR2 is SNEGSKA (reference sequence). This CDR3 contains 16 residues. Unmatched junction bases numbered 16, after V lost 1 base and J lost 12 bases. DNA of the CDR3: TGCAGTGCTAGAGCGGGTCGGGACAGGGGGTTCACTGGGACTTTCTTT. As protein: CSARAGRDRGFTGTFF.

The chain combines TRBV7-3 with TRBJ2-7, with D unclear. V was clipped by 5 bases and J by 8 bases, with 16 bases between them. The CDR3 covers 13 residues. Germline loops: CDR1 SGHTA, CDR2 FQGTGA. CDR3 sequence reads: CASSMDGPSQQYF. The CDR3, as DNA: TGTGCCAGCAGCATGGACGGTCCTTCCCAGCAGTACTTC. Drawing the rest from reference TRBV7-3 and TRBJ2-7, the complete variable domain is GAGVSQTPSNKVTEKGKYVELRCDPISGHTALYWYRQSLGQGPEFLIYFQGTGAADDSGLPNDRFFAVRPEGSVSTLKIQRTERGDSAVYLCASSMDGPSQQYFGPGTRLTVT.

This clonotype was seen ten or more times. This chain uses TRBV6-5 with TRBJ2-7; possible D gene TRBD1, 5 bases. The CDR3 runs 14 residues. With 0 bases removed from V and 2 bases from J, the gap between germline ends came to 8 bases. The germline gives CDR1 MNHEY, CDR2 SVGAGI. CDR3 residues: CASSYSVGAYEQYV. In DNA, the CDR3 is TGTGCCAGCAGTTACTCAGTAGGGGCCTACGAGCAGTACGTC.

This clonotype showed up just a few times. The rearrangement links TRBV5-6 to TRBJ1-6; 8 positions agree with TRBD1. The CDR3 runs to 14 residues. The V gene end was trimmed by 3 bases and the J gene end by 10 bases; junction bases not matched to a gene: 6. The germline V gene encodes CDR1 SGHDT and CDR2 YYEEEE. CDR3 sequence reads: CASSYGQGFSPLHF. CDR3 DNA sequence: TGTGCCAGCAGCTACGGACAGGGCTTCTCACCCCTCCACTTT.